This TCR beta chain originates from a study of T-cell reconstitution after alpha-beta-depleted transplantation in children (dated by TCRdb to the mid-2010s). In the study overall: T-cell immune reconstitution after TCRalphabeta/CD19-depleted allogeneic hematopoietic cell transplantation in children was quantitatively tracked in the study by means of TCR repertoire profiling.

The germline V gene (reference sequence) sets CDR1 to DFQATT and CDR2 to SNEGSKA. CDR3 length: 18 amino acids, cysteine to phenylalanine. The read is trimmed to its CDR3 DNA, 54 bases read in frame from base 1. V sheds 0 bases and J sheds 5 bases, leaving 25 bases between their ends. Libraries were constructed by PCR. This sample was sequenced with an Illumina HiSeq 2500. Molecular barcoding was employed in the preparation of TCR libraries, with unique molecular identifiers being used to normalize TCRbeta repertoire quantification. TCRdb redid the processing of the public reads, applying fastp at Q25 and MiXCR, and retained in-frame beta chains. One record per CDR3 amino acid sequence lists the most common genes and DNA. The sample includes 490,000 or so distinct CDR3 sequences, with around an eighth observed a single time. In total, the top ten clones hold over 5.5% of the sample. This clonotype has a handful of counts. Its antigen is currently not known. Per-nucleotide qualities are absent, and no much larger clonotype sits a single base away.

The sequenced sample was PBMCs from the stem cell graft donor, obtained from the stem cell graft. The V gene is TRBV20-1 and the J gene is TRBJ2-5, with the D call perhaps TRBD1 or TRBD2, each one matching 6 bases. This TCR was sampled from a human donor who donated a stem cell graft to a child with combined immunodeficiency. The CDR3 protein is CSARDLGRVGGLGETQYF. Read as DNA, the sequence is TGCAGTGCTAGAGATCTCGGGCGAGTCGGGGGCCTCGGGGAGACCCAGTACTTC.